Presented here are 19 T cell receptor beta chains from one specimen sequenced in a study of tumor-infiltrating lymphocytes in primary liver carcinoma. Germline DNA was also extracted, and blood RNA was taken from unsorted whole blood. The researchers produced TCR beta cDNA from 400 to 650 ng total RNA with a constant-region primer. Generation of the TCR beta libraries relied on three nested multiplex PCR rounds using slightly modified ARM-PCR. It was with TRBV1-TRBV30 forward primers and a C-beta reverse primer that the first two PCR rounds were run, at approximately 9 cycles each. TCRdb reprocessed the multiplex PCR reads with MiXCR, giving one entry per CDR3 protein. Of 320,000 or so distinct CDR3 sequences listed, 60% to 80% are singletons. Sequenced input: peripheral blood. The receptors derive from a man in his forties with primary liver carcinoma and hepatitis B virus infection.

CDR3 residues: CASSRGGNLYNEQFF. The CDR3 DNA is TGTGCCAGCAGCAGGGGCGGGAACCTCTACAATGAGCAGTTCTTC. The chain couples TRBV14 to TRBJ2-1; a weak D match, TRBD2 (6 bases). The V gene lost 5 bases and the J gene lost 3 bases, with 14 bases spanning the gap. Germline assignment: CDR1 SGHDN and CDR2 FVKESK. This CDR3 spans 15 amino acids.

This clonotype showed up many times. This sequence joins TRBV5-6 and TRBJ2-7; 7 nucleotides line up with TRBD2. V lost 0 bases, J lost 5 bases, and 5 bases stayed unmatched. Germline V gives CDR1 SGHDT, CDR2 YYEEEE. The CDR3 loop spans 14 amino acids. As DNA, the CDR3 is TGTGCCAGCAGCTTGGGCGGGAGACTGAACGAGCAGTACTTC. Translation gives CASSLGGRLNEQYF.

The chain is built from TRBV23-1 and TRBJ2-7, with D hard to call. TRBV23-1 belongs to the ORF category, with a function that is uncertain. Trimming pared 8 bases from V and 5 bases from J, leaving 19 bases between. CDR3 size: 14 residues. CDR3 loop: CASRSGWGRHEQYF. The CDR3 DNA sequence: TGCGCCAGCCGGTCGGGCTGGGGTCGGCACGAGCAGTACTTC.

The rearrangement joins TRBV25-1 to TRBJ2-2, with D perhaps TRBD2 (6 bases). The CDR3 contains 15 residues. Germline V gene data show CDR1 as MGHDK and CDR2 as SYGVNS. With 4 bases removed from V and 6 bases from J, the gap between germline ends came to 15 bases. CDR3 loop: CASSVGTPRSGELFF. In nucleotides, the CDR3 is TGTGCCAGCAGTGTGGGGACTCCGAGGTCCGGGGAGCTGTTTTTT.

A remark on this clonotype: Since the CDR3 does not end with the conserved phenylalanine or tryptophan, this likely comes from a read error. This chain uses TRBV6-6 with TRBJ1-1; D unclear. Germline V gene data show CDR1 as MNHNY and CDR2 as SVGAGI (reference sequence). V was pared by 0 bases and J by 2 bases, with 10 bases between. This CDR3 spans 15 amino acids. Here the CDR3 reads CASSYSPRRNTEAFI. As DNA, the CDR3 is TGTGCCAGCAGTTACTCCCCCCGGAGAAACACTGAAGCTTTCATT.

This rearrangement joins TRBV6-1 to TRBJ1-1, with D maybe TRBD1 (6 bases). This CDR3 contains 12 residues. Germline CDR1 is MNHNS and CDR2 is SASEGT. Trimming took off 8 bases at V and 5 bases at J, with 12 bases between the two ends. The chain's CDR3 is CASGSQGTEAFF. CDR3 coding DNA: TGTGCCAGCGGCTCACAGGGAACTGAAGCTTTCTTT.

CDR3 residues: CASSKAVNTDTQYF. Here the CDR3 DNA reads TGTGCCAGCAGTAAAGCGGTTAACACAGATACGCAGTATTTT. The V and J genes are TRBV12-3 or TRBV12-4 and TRBJ2-3; D may be TRBD2 (5 bases). Trimming removed 5 bases from V and 2 bases from J, with 11 bases in between. The CDR3 covers 14 residues.

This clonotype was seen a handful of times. The CDR3 loop is CASSGILSDTQYF. In nucleotides, the CDR3 is TGTGCCAGTAGCGGGATTTTGAGCGATACGCAGTATTTT. This chain joins TRBV19 and TRBJ2-3; D is possibly TRBD2 (5 bases). The CDR3 is 13 amino acids. Germline-derived CDR1 and CDR2 are LNHDA and SQIVND (reference sequence). V was trimmed by 6 bases and J by 6 bases, leaving 13 bases between them.

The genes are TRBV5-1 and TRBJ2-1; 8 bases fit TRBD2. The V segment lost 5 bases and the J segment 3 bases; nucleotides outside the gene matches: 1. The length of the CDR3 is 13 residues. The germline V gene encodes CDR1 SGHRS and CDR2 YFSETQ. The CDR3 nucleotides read TGCGCCAGCAGTCGGGGGGGCTACAATGAGCAGTTCTTC. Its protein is CASSRGGYNEQFF.

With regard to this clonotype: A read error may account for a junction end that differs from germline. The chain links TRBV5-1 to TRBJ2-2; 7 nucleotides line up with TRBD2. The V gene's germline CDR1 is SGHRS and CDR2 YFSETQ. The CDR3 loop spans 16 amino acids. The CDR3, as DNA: TGTACCAGCAGCTTCCGCACTAGCGAGAACACCGGGGAGCTGTTTTTT. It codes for CTSSFRTSENTGELFF.

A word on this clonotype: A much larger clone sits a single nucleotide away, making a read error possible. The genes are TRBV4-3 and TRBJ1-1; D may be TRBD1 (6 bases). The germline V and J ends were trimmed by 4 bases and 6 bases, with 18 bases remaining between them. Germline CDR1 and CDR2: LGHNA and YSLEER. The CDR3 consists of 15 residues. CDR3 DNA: TGCGCCAGCAGCCGAGATTCGGACAGTATCGCTGAAGCTTTCTTT. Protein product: CASSRDSDSIAEAFF.

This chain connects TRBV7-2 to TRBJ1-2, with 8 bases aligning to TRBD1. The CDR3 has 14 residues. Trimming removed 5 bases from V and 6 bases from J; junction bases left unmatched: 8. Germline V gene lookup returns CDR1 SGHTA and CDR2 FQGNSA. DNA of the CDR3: TGTGCCAGCAGCCGCGGGGCAGGGGGCAATGGCTACACCTTC. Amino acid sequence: CASSRGAGGNGYTF.

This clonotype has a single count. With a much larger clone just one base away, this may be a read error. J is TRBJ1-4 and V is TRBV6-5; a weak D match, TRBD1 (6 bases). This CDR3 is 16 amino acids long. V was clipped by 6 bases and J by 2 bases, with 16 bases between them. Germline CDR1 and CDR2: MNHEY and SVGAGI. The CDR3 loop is CASSDRWPSTNEKLFF. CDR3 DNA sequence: TGTGCCAGCAGCGACAGGTGGCCCAGCACTAATGAAAAACTGTTTTTT.

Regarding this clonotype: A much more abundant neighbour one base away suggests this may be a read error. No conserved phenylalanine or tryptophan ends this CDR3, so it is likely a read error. CDR3 amino acids: CSVRGDTQYL. Written as DNA, the CDR3 is TGCAGCGTTAGGGGAGATACGCAGTATTTG. This chain uses TRBV29-1 with TRBJ2-3, with a possible D match to TRBD1 (5 bases). V lost 5 bases to trimming and J lost 5 bases, with 5 bases between them. The CDR3 covers 10 residues. CDR1 SQVTM and CDR2 ANQGSEA come from the germline V gene.

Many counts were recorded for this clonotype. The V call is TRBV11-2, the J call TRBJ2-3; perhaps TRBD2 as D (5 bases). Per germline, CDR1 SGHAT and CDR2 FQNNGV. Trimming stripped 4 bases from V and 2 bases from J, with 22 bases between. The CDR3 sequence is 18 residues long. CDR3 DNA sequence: TGTGCCAGCAGCTGGCGAGGGAACCTTTTACAACTCACAGATACGCAGTATTTT. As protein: CASSWRGNLLQLTDTQYF.

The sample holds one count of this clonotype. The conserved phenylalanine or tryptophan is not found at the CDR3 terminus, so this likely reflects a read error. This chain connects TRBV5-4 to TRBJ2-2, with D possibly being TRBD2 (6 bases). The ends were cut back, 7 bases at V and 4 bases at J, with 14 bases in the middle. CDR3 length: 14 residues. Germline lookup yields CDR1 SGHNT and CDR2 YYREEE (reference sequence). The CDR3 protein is CASGREVITGELFI. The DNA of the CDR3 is TGTGCCAGCGGCAGGGAGGTTATCACCGGGGAGCTGTTTATT.

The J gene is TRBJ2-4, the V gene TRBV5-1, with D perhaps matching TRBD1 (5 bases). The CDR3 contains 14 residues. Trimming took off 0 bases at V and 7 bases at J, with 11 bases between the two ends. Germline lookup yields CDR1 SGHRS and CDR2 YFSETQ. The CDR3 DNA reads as TGCGCCAGCAGCTTGGGGCAGGGTGCGAACATTCAGTACTTC. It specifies CASSLGQGANIQYF.

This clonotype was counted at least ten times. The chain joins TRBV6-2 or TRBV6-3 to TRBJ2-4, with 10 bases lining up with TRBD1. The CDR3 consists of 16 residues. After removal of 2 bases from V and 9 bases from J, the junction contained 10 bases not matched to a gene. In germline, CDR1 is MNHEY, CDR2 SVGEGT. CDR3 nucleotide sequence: TGTGCCAGCAGTTACCCCGGGACAGGGGATTGGAGCATTCAGTACTTC. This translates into CASSYPGTGDWSIQYF.

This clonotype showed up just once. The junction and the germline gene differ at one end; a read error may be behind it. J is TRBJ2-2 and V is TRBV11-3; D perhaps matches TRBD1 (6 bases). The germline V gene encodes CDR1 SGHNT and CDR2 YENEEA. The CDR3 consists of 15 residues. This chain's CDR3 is CPSSRDMEDTGELFF. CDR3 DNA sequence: TGTCCCAGCAGTCGGGACATGGAGGACACCGGGGAGCTGTTTTTT.